This record looks at one T cell receptor (beta chain) sequence and its context. As yet, its antigen is unknown. Trimming pared 2 bases from V and 0 bases from J, leaving 7 bases between. Germline loops: CDR1 MNHNS, CDR2 SASEGT. The CDR3 runs to 14 residues. A multiplex PCR was run with 60 Vbeta primers and 13 Jbeta primers. The data were produced by immunoSEQ multiplex PCR, yet TCRdb's version contains in-frame clones alone and is incomplete. The sample holds 110,000 to 150,000 clones; around 72% are singletons and the top ten take about 15%. The entry originates in a study of cytomegalovirus exposure and HLA in healthy donors. Regarding the study as a whole: Sequences of the TCR beta chain were said to predict the HLA-A and HLA-B alleles of most subjects accurately.

This chain uses TRBV6-1 with TRBJ1-1; unclear D gene. The sequenced material came from PBMCs. This TCR derives from a human donor in good health. CDR3 loop: CASSEQRLNTEAFF. DNA of the CDR3: TGTGCCAGCAGTGAACAGCGGTTGAACACTGAAGCTTTCTTT.